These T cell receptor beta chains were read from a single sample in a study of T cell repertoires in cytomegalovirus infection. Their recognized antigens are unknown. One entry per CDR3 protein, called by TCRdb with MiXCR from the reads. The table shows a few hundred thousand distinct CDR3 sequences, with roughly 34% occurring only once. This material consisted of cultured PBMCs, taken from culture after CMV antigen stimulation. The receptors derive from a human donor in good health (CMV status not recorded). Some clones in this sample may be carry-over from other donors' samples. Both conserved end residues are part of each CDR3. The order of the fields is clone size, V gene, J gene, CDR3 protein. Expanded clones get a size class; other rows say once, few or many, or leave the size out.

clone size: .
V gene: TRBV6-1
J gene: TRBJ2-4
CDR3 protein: CASSDPLRLAGEVDDIQYF

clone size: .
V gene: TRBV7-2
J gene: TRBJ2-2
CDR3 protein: CASSPGMFGELFF

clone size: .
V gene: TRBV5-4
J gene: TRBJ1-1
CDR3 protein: CASRSGQGWTEAFF

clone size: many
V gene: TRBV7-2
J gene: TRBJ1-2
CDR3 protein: CASSLARRDYGYTF

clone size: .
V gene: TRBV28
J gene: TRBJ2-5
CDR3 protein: CASSLMDGKETQYF

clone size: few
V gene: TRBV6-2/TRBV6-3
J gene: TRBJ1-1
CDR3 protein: CASTQLAGGNTEAFF

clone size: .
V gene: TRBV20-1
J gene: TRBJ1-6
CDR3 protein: CSARESQGTDNSPLHF

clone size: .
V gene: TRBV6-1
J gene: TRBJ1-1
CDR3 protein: CASSDGPIHTEAFF

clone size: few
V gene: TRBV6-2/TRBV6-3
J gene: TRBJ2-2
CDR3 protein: CASSYSLAGWTGELFF

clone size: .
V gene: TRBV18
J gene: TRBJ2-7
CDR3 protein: CASSSGQGGEQYF

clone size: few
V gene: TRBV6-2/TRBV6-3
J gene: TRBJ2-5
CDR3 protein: CASSSSGGTGETQYF

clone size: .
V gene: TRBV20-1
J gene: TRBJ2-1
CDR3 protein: CSANSMSNEQFF

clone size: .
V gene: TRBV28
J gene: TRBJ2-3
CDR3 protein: CASSLMLADTQYF

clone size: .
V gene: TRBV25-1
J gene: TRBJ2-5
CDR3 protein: CASSESRAQETQYF

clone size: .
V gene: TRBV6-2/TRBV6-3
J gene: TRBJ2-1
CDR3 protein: CASSHHPGTSVKKRYNEQFF

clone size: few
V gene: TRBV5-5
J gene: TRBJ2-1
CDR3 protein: CASSFLNGIIYNEQFF

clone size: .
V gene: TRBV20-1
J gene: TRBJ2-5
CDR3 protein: CSARDRDRLYQETQYF

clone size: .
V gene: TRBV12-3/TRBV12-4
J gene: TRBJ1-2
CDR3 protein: CASSGPGGYTF

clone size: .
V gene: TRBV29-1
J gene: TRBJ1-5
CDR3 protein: CSVGTRNSNQPQHF

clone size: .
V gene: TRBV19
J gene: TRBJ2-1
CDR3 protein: CASTKGTYYNEQFF

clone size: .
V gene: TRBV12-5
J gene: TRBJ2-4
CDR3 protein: CASGLSQGAQKNVQYF

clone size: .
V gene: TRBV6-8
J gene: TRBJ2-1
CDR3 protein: CASSLGQGKTNEQFF

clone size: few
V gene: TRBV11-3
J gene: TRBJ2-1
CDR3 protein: CASSLDQASGAEQFF

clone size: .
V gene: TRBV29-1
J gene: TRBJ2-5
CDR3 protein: CSVDRGVQETQYF

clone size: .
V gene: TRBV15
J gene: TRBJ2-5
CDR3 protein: CATSGGGKETQYF

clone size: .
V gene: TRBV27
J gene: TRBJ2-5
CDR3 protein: CASSPSTSAETQYF

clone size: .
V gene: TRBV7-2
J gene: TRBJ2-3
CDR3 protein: CASSFVADPRWDTQYF

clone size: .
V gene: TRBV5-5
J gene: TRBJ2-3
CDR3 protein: CASSLTGMTDTQYF

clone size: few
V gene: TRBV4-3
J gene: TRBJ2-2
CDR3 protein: CASSKSTTSPSTGELFF

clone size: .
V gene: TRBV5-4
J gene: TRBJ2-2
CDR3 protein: CASSSLRETNTGELFF

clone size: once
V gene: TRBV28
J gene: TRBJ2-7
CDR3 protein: CASSVEPRVYEQYF

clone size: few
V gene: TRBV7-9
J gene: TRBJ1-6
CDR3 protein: CASSEDSHNSPLHF

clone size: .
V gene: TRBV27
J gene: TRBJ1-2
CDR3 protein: CASTQSAPSGINYGYTF

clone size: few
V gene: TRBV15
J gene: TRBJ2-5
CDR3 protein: CATSRESAEETQYF

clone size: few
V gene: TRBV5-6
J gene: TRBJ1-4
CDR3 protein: CASSLDGQWRKLFF

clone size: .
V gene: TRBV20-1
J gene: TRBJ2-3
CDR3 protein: CSASRDTQYF

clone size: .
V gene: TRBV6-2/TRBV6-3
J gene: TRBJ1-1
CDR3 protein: CASSQTLARAQENTEAFF

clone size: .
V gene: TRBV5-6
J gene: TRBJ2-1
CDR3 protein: CASRSGRTVYNEQFF

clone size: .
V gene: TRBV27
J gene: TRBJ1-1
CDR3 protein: CASSLTGPDTEAFF

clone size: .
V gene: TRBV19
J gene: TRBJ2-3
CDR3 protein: CASRKGTTDTQYF